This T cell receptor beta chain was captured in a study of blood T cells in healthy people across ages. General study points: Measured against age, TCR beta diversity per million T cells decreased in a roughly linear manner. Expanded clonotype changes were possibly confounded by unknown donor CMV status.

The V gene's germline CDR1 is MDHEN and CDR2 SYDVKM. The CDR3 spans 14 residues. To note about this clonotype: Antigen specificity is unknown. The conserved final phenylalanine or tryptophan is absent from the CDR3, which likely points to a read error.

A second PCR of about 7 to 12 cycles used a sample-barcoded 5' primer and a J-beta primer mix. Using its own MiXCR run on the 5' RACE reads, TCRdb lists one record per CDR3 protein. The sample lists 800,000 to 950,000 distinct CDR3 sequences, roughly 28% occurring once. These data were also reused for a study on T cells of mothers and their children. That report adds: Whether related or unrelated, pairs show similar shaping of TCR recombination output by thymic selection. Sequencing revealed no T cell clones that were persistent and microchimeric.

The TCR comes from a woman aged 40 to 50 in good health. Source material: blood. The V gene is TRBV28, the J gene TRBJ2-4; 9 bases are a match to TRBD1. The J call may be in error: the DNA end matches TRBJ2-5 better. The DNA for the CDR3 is TGTGCCAGCAGTCGATGGACAGGGGATGAGACCCAGTACTGC. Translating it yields CASSRWTGDETQYC.